This TCR beta chain was captured by sequencing in a study of blood T cells in healthy people across ages (dated by TCRdb to the mid-2010s). In the study overall: In model experiments, roughly one uniquely barcoded TCR beta cDNA molecule per two T cells was captured by template switching. To avoid experimental bias, donors of different ages were spread randomly across the sequencing lanes. The donors were split into four age groups: young (average around 15 years), middle-aged (roughly 40), aged (approximately 60) and long-lived (under 85). Using the same blood draw, the study looked at two additional independent replicas of 1 million unique cDNA reads for two donors, one aged 18 to 29 and the other aged 80 or older. Using deep sequencing normalized with unique cDNA molecular identifiers, the study measured how TCR beta repertoire diversity changes with age.

V has 5 bases trimmed and J has 0 bases trimmed; junction bases matching no gene number 4. As encoded in the germline V gene, CDR1 is MDHEN while CDR2 is SYDVKM. Measured from the cysteine to the phenylalanine, the CDR3 is 17 residues long. Only the CDR3 portion is preserved as DNA: 51 bases, with reading frame beginning at the first base. The library was produced with 5' RACE. TCRdb records Illumina HiSeq 2500 as the sequencer. A second about 6 to 11 cycle PCR used a sample-barcoded 5' primer and a J-beta primer mix. Each TCR beta cDNA molecule received a unique molecular identifier from a template-switch 5' adaptor carrying 12 random nucleotides. At least 2.5 million CDR3-containing paired-end reads were obtained from each sample. All of the RNA was converted into first-strand cDNA using the Mint cDNA synthesis kit, with a TRBC-specific oligonucleotide serving as the primer. All cDNA was treated with uracil-DNA glycosylase and then went through a first 18-cycle PCR with the universal primers M1SS and BC2_uni_R. As for how the authors treated the data: Each sample was normalized by randomly selecting 1 million high-quality reads, each carrying a distinct molecular identifier. Reads with shared molecular identifiers were discarded instead of being binned into consensus sequences. MiTCR, with a Q25 quality threshold and the strictest error-elimination algorithm, was used for CDR3 identification, clonotype clustering and error correction. A nonparametric unseen species model using Euler transformation provided a lower-bound estimate of total TCR beta diversity. TCRdb trimmed the raw reads at Q25, called clones with MiXCR and kept productive beta chains. Each entry is one CDR3 protein sequence, shown with its most common DNA and genes. The authors' filters were not applied to this entry. The sample table shows approximately 800,000 distinct CDR3 sequences, and roughly 60% are seen once. Clones ranked in the top ten supply 28% of the sample.

The donors were 40 or so Caucasian individuals from Russia, aged roughly 6 to 90 years, who were systemically healthy. Each donor gave about 9.7 milliliters of peripheral blood, drawn into EDTA-treated Vacutainer tubes. PBMCs were isolated by Ficoll-Paque density-gradient centrifugation, with at least 6 million obtained per sample. Trizol reagent was used to extract total RNA from PBMCs, with at least 6 micrograms per sample. For every donor, an aliquot of PBMCs went through flow cytometry to measure the percentages of naive CD45RAhigh/CD27high T cells. Summary of the overall study and its limitations: Estimates of total diversity based on one million sequenced T cells were regarded as lower bounds and as underestimates. Compared with the aged group, the long-lived group had more naive CD4+ T cells, fewer expanded clones and increased TCR diversity, suggesting age selection. Observed TCR beta diversity per million T cells fell roughly linearly with age, and a significant reduction was already apparent by age around 36. Since profiling was done on bulk unsorted PBMCs, naive and antigen-experienced compartments could not be conclusively compared. Observed TCR beta diversity correlated strongly with the percentage of naive T cells measured by flow cytometry. Donor CMV infection status was unknown, potentially confounding age-related changes in expanded clonotypes.

In this sample, this clonotype turned up many times. Its antigen is currently not known. There are no base qualities to consult, and no much larger clone falls within one base. This chain joins TRBV28 to TRBJ2-6, with TRBD1 matching 10 junction bases. The sequencing input was blood. This receptor was taken from a man in his thirties or forties in good health. The CDR3 sequence is CASSATGGDSGANVLTF. The DNA sequence is given as TGTGCCAGCAGTGCGACAGGGGGCGACTCTGGGGCCAACGTCCTGACTTTC. The CDR3, completed at both ends by the reference TRBV28 and TRBJ2-6 genes, gives the full variable domain DVKVTQSSRYLVKRTGEKVFLECVQDMDHENMFWYRQDPGLGLRLIYFSYDVKMKEKGDIPEGYSVSREKKERFSLILESASTNQTSMYLCASSATGGDSGANVLTFGAGSRLTVL.